This T cell receptor (beta chain) originates from a study of blood T cell repertoires in COVID-19 (TCRdb year 2020). General notes on the study: The collaborator samples originated in the United States, Italy and Spain and spanned the acute and convalescent phases of COVID-19. The material from the prospective study consisted of cDNA or gDNA derived from T cells, B-cell-depleted T cells, or PBMCs. Deeply sampled blood TCRbeta repertoires from subjects exposed to, actively infected with, or recovered from COVID-19 were included in the dataset. The repertoires were made available in a free public database intended to serve as a resource for research on the immune response to SARS-CoV-2. Samples came from the ongoing ImmuneRACE study (first 160 participants) plus 1,254 subjects from 6 global collaborators. Sample metadata almost always included a de-identified subject ID, COVID-19 status, age in years and sex. Where available, HLA class I and class II types were obtained from metadata supplied by the sample provider rather than from assay-based typing. What the study reported, not specific to this receptor: The quantity of clinical and demographic metadata differed by source and by participant and was supplied without curation.

TCRbeta CDR3 regions were amplified from genomic DNA by means of the immunoSEQ Assay, a bias-controlled multiplex PCR. On the authors' methods: The number of nucleated cells in each sample was estimated by amplification of reference gene primers within the assay. To quantify the absolute abundance of each unique TCRbeta CDR3 rearrangement, sequence reads were collapsed and filtered. Productive Simpson clonality was computed per sample as the square root of Simpson's diversity index over productive rearrangements. The table was pulled from immuneACCESS by TCRdb, which kept in-frame rearrangements only. Such tables lose some clones; where checked, under half of the loss comes from unresolved V genes, and the rest has no known cause. V and J calls and clone size follow that table, whereas D and trimming were derived from the DNA. The sample contains about 350,000 clones, about 90% of them found a single time. The ten largest make up roughly 1% of the sample.

Details on this clone: Which antigen it targets is not known. Per-base quality was not reported, and no clone a single base away is much larger than it.

Participants in the prospective study were enrolled through a virtual design, were aged 18 to 89 years, and lived in some 24 United States geographic areas. In the prospective study, cohorts were assigned on the basis of participant-reported clinical history obtained from a screening survey and a study questionnaire. For ImmuneRACE Cohort 3, a participant was defined as recovered based on two consecutive negative NP/OP PCR tests, clearance by a healthcare professional, or resolution of symptoms. Each participant in the prospective study had whole blood, serum and a nasopharyngeal or oropharyngeal swab collected by mobile phlebotomists. Participants in the prospective study had the option to provide additional blood draws and questionnaires over a 2-month period. Before DNA extraction, blood samples from the prospective study were shipped at room temperature or frozen. The germline V end is reduced by 5 bases and the J end by 3 bases; junction bases left unmatched: 13. Including cysteine and phenylalanine, the CDR3 has 17 amino acids. Kept here is only the CDR3 DNA, which spans 51 bases and is read in frame from base 1. As encoded in the germline V gene (reference sequence), CDR1 is MNHEY while CDR2 is SMNVEV.

The rearrangement joined TRBV27 to TRBJ1-5, with 7 bases in between that match TRBD1. The sample taken for sequencing was PBMCs or T cells enriched from blood (not recorded which). The source of this sequence is a woman in her 30s who had recovered from COVID-19. For the CDR3, the sequence is CASSRGFGTADNQPQHF. The nucleotide sequence is given as TGTGCCAGCAGTAGGGGCTTCGGGACAGCCGACAATCAGCCCCAGCATTTT.